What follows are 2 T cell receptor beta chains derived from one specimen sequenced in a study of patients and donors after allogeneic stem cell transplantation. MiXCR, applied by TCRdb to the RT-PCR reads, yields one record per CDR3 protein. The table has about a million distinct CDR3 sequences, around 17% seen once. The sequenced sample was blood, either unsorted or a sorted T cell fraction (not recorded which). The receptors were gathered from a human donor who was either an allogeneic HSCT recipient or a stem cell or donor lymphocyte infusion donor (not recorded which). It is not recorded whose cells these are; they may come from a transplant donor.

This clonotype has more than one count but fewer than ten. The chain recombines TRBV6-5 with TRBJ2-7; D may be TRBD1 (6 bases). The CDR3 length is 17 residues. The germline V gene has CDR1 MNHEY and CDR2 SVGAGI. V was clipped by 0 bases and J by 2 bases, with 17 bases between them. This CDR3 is CASSYSNSDSRPYEQYF. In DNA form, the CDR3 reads TGTGCCAGCAGTTACTCGAATTCGGACAGCAGACCCTACGAGCAGTACTTC.

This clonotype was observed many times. This CDR3 reads CASDFSGGTDTQYF. Here the CDR3 DNA reads TGTGCCAGCGACTTTAGCGGGGGAACAGATACGCAGTATTTT. The V gene is TRBV12-3 or TRBV12-4, the J gene TRBJ2-3; TRBD2 aligns across 9 bases. This CDR3 comprises 14 residues. The J segment lost 3 bases and the V segment lost 8 bases, leaving 6 bases of the junction unmatched.